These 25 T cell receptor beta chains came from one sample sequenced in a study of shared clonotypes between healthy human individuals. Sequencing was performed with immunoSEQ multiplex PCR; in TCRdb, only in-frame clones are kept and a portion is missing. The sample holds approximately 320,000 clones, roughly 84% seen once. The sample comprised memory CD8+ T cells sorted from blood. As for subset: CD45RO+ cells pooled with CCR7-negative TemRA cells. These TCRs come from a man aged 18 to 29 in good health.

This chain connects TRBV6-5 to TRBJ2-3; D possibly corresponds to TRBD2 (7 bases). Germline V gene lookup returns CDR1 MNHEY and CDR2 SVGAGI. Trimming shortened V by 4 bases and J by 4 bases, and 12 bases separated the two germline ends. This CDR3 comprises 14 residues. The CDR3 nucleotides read TGTGCCAGCAGTTTTGACGGGGGGCCAGATACGCAGTATTTT. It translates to CASSFDGGPDTQYF.

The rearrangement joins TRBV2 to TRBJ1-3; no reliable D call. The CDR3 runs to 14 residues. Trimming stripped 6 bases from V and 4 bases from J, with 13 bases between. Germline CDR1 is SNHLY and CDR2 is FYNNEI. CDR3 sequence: CASRSYGVGNTIYF. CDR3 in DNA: TGTGCCAGCAGGTCCTACGGGGTGGGAAACACCATATATTTT.

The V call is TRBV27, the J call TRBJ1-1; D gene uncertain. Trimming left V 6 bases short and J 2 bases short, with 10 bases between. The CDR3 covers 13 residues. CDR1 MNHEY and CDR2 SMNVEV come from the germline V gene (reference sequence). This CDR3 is CASRLSGNTEAFF. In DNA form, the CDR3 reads TGTGCCAGCAGGTTAAGCGGCAACACTGAAGCTTTCTTT.

CDR3 coding DNA: TGTGCCAGCAGCTTAGTCGGTCAGGGAGCTTTCCACGAGCAGTACTTC. This translates into CASSLVGQGAFHEQYF. The chain couples TRBV13 to TRBJ2-7; D tentatively reads TRBD1 or TRBD2 (5 bases each). Germline V lookup: CDR1 PRHDT, CDR2 FYEKMQ (reference sequence). The CDR3 covers 16 residues. Trimming removed 1 base from V and 5 bases from J, with 18 bases in between.

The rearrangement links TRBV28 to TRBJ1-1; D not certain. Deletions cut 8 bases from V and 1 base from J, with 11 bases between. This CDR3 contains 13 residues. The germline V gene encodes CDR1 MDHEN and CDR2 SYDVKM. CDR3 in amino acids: CASALGGNTEAFF. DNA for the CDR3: TGTGCCAGCGCCCTGGGCGGGAACACTGAAGCTTTCTTT. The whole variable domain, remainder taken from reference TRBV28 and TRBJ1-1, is DVKVTQSSRYLVKRTGEKVFLECVQDMDHENMFWYRQDPGLGLRLIYFSYDVKMKEKGDIPEGYSVSREKKERFSLILESASTNQTSMYLCASALGGNTEAFFGQGTRLTVV.

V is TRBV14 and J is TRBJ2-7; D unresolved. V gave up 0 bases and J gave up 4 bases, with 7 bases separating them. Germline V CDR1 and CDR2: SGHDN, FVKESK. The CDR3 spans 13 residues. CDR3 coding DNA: TGTGCCAGCAGCCAAGATGTCCCTTACGAGCAGTACTTC. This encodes CASSQDVPYEQYF.

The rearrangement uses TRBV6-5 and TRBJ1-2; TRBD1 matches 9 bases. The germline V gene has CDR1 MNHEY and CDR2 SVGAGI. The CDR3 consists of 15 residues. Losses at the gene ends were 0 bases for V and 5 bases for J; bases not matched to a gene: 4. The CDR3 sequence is CASSYSLDRGYGYTF. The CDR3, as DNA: TGTGCCAGCAGTTACTCACTCGACAGGGGGTATGGCTACACCTTC.

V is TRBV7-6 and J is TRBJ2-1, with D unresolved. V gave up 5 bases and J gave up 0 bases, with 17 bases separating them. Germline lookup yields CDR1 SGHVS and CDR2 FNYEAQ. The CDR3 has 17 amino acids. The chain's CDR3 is CASSPRPAEYSYNEQFF. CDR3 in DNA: TGTGCCAGCAGCCCCCGCCCCGCGGAATACTCCTACAATGAGCAGTTCTTC.

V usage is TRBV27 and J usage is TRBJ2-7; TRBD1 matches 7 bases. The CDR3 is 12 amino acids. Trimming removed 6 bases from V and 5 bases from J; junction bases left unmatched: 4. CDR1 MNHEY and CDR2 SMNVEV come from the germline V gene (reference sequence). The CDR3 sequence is CASRTGTNEQYF. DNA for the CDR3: TGTGCCAGCAGGACAGGGACGAACGAGCAGTACTTC.

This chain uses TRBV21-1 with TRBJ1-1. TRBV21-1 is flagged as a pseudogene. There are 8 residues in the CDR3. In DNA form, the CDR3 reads TGTGCCCAAAGCGGAGCTTTCTTT. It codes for CAQSGAFF.

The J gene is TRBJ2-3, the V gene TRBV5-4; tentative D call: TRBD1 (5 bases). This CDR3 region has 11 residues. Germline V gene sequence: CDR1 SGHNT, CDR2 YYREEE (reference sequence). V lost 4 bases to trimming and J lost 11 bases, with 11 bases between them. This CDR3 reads CASSTARGQYF. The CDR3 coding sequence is TGTGCCAGCAGCACCGCTAGGGGGCAGTATTTT.

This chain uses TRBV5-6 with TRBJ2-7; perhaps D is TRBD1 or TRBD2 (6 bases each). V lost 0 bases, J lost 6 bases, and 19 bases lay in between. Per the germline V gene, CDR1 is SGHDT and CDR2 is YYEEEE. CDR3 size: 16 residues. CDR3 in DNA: TGTGCCAGCAGCTTGGTGGTTGGGGGGCCATTGAGCGAGCAGTACTTC. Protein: CASSLVVGGPLSEQYF.

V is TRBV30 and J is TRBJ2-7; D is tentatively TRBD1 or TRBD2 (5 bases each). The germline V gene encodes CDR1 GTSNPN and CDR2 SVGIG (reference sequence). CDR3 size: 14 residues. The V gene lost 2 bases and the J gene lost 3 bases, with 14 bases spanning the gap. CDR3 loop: CAWSSSEGRYEQYF. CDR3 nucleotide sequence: TGTGCCTGGAGTAGTTCAGAGGGGCGCTACGAGCAGTACTTC.

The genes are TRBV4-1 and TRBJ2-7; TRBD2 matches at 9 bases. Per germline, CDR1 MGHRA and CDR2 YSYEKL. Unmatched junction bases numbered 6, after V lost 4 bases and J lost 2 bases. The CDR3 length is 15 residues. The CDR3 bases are TGCGCCAGCAGCCTTTTAGCGGGAGCCACCTACGAGCAGTACTTC. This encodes CASSLLAGATYEQYF.

In nucleotides, the CDR3 is TGTGCCAGCAGCTTGGAGTCTCGGCCGGGGCAGTATTTT. Protein product: CASSLESRPGQYF. The gene calls are TRBV5-4 and TRBJ2-3; D gene ambiguous. The CDR3 extends over 13 amino acids. V shed 0 bases and J shed 11 bases, with 13 bases lying between them. Germline V gene sequence: CDR1 SGHNT, CDR2 YYREEE (reference sequence).

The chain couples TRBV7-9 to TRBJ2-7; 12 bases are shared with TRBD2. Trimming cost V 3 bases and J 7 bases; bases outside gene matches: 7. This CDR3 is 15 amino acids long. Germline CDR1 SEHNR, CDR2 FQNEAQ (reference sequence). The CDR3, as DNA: TGTGCCAGCAGCTTGGCTAGCGGGGGGGTGTATGAGCAGTACTTC. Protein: CASSLASGGVYEQYF.

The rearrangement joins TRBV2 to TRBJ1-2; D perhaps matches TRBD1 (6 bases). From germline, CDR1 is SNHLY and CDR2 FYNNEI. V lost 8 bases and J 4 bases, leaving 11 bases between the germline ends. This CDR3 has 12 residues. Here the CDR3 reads CASYRAGYGYTF. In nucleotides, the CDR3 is TGTGCCAGCTACAGGGCGGGCTATGGCTACACCTTC.

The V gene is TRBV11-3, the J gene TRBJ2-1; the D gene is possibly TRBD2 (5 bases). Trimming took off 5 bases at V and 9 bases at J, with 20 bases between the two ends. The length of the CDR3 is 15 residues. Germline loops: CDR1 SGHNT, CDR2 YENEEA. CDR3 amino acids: CASSPPVGSGGEQFF. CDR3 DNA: TGTGCCAGCAGCCCACCGGTGGGAAGCGGAGGTGAGCAGTTCTTC.

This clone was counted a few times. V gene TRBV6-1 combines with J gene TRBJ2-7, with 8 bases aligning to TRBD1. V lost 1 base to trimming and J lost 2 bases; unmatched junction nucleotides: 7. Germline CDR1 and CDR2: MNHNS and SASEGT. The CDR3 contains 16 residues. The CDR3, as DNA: TGTGCCAGCAGTGAAGTAAGGACAGGGCCTACCTACGAGCAGTACTTC. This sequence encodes CASSEVRTGPTYEQYF.

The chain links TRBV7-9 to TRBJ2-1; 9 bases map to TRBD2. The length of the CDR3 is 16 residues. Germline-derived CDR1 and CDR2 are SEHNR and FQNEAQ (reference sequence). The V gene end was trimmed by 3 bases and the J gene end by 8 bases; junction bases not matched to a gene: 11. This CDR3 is CASSFLLAGLNDEQFF. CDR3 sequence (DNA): TGTGCCAGCAGCTTTTTACTAGCGGGTTTAAACGATGAGCAGTTCTTC. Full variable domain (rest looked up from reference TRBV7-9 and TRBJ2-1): DTGVSQNPRHKITKRGQNVTFRCDPISEHNRLYWYRQTLGQGPEFLTYFQNEAQLEKSRLLSDRFSAERPKGSFSTLEIQRTEQGDSAMYLCASSFLLAGLNDEQFFGPGTRLTVL.

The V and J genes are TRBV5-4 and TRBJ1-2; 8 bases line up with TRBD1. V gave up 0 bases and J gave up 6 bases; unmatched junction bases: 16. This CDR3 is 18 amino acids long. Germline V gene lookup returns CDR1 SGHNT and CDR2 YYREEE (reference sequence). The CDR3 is CASSLERGRGQAWDGYTF. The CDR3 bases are TGTGCCAGCAGCTTGGAAAGGGGCAGGGGGCAGGCTTGGGATGGCTACACCTTC.

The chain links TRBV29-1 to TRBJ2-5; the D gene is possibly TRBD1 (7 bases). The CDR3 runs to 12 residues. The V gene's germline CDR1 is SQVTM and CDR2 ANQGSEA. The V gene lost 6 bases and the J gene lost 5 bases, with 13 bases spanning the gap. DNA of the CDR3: TGCAGCGTCAAACAGGGGAGGGAGACCCAGTACTTC. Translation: CSVKQGRETQYF.

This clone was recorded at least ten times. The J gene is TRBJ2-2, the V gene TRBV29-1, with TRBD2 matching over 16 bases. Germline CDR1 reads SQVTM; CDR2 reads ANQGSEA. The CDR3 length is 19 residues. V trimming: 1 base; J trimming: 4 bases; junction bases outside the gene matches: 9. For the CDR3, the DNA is TGCAGCGTTGAAGGGGGGACTAGCGGGAGGGCCGTTAGCACCGGGGAGCTGTTTTTT. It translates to CSVEGGTSGRAVSTGELFF.

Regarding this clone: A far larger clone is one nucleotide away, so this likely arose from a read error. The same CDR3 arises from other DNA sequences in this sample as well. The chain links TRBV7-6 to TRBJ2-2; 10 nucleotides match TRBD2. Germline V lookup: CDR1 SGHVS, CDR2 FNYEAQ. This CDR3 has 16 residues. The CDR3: CASTQTSGANTGELFF. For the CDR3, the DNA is TGTGCCAGTACCCAAACTAGCGGGGCGAACACCGGGGAGTTGTTTTTT.

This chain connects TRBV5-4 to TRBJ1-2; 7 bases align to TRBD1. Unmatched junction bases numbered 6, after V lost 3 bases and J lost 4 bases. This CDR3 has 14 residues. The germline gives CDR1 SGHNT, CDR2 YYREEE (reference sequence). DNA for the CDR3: TGTGCCAGCAGCTCCGGGACAGCTACCTATGGCTACACCTTC. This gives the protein CASSSGTATYGYTF.